A single sample is the source of the 14 T cell receptor beta chains below, sequenced in a study of cytomegalovirus exposure and HLA in healthy donors. The PCR was carried out with 60 Vbeta primers and 13 Jbeta primers. This table comes from immunoSEQ multiplex PCR, and its TCRdb copy is limited to in-frame clones, with some not included. The profile shows about 160,000 clones, over 75% of them singletons. Sequenced: PBMCs. These receptors were taken from a human donor in good health.

The chain is built from TRBV9 and TRBJ1-6; 7 bases line up with TRBD1. Trimming removed 3 bases from V and 8 bases from J; junction bases left unmatched: 5. CDR1 is SGDLS, CDR2 YYNGEE, per germline. The CDR3 contains 14 residues. CDR3 sequence: CASSGTGGDSPLHF. The CDR3 DNA reads as TGTGCCAGCAGCGGGACAGGTGGAGATTCACCCCTCCACTTT.

The chain recombines TRBV2 with TRBJ1-3; 7 bases are shared with TRBD1. Germline V gene sequence: CDR1 SNHLY, CDR2 FYNNEI. The CDR3 has 13 amino acids. Trimming took 7 bases from V and 2 from J; bases not matched to a gene: 2. This CDR3 reads CASNGQAGNTIYF. CDR3 bases: TGTGCCAGCAACGGACAGGCTGGAAACACCATATATTTT.

This sequence joins TRBV6-1 and TRBJ2-7, with 9 bases lining up with TRBD2. This CDR3 has 13 residues. Germline trimming cut 11 bases from V and 2 bases from J; bases unmatched to any gene: 7. Germline V gene sequence: CDR1 MNHNS, CDR2 SASEGT. The CDR3 region has the DNA TGTGCCTCTGAGCGGGGGGCGACCTACGAGCAGTACTTC. Translation gives CASERGATYEQYF.

This clone was observed once. The chain joins TRBV5-1 to TRBJ1-1, with a possible D match to TRBD1 (6 bases). CDR1 is SGHRS, CDR2 YFSETQ, per germline. CDR3 length: 15 residues. Trimming stripped 2 bases from V and 2 bases from J, with 13 bases between. CDR3 residues: CASSLNRQENTEAFF. The CDR3 region has the DNA TGCGCCAGCAGCTTAAATAGACAGGAAAACACTGAAGCTTTCTTT.

This clone was detected a few times. J is TRBJ2-7 and V is TRBV5-1; TRBD1 agrees at 12 bases. This CDR3 has 17 residues. CDR1 is SGHRS, CDR2 YFSETQ, per germline. V lost 4 bases to trimming and J lost 5 bases; unmatched junction nucleotides: 13. DNA of the CDR3: TGCGCCAGCAGCGGAACTGAGGTCGGGACAGGGGGCCACGAGCAGTACTTC. Translated, it gives CASSGTEVGTGGHEQYF.

This clone has a single count. The gene calls are TRBV9 and TRBJ1-1, with a possible D match to TRBD1 (6 bases). V shed 3 bases and J shed 0 bases, with 6 bases lying between them. From germline, CDR1 is SGDLS and CDR2 YYNGEE. The CDR3 is 13 residues long. The CDR3 is CASSAGVNTEAFF. CDR3 coding DNA: TGTGCCAGCAGCGCAGGGGTGAACACTGAAGCTTTCTTT.

This clone was recorded a few times. The J gene is TRBJ1-1, the V gene TRBV6-5; TRBD1 aligns across 7 bases. The germline CDR1 and CDR2 sequences are MNHEY and SVGAGI. The CDR3 is made up of 15 amino acids. V lost 3 bases, J lost 2 bases, and 6 bases stayed unmatched. The DNA for the CDR3 is TGTGCCAGCAGTTATTTGGGACAGAGTAACACTGAAGCTTTCTTT. As protein: CASSYLGQSNTEAFF.

The chain employs TRBV7-3 and TRBJ2-7; perhaps TRBD1 as D (5 bases). Germline lookup yields CDR1 SGHTA and CDR2 FQGTGA. The length of the CDR3 is 16 residues. V lost 1 base, J lost 1 base, and 14 bases lay in between. In nucleotides, the CDR3 is TGTGCCAGCAGCTTAAATTCTGGGGCCTTATCCTACGAGCAGTACTTC. Its protein is CASSLNSGALSYEQYF. The whole variable domain, filled in from reference TRBV7-3 and TRBJ2-7, reads GAGVSQTPSNKVTEKGKYVELRCDPISGHTALYWYRQSLGQGPEFLIYFQGTGAADDSGLPNDRFFAVRPEGSVSTLKIQRTERGDSAVYLCASSLNSGALSYEQYFGPGTRLTVT.

The chain joins TRBV6-5 to TRBJ2-7, with 11 bases identical to TRBD2. This CDR3 region has 15 residues. Trimming at V came to 6 bases and at J to 3 bases, leaving 7 bases not matched to a gene. Per germline, CDR1 MNHEY and CDR2 SVGAGI. CDR3 residues: CASRASGGSNYEQYF. CDR3 DNA: TGTGCCAGCAGGGCTAGCGGGGGGTCGAACTACGAGCAGTACTTC.

V gene TRBV2 combines with J gene TRBJ1-5; TRBD1 aligns across 8 bases. Germline CDR1 and CDR2: SNHLY and FYNNEI. V lost 6 bases, J lost 9 bases, and 7 bases stayed unmatched. This CDR3 region has 13 residues. CDR3 residues: CASSQQGGGPQHF. CDR3 DNA: TGTGCCAGCAGCCAACAGGGGGGAGGGCCCCAGCATTTT.

The count of this clone is one. The V gene is TRBV11-3, the J gene TRBJ1-2, with D possibly TRBD1 on 6 matching bases. The germline CDR1 and CDR2 sequences are SGHNT and YENEEA. The CDR3 consists of 13 residues. V was shortened by 4 bases and J by 7 bases, with 13 bases between the two germline ends. CDR3: CASSYMTGGGYTF. CDR3 bases: TGTGCCAGCAGCTATATGACAGGCGGTGGCTACACCTTC. Supplemented by reference TRBV11-3 and TRBJ1-2, the full variable domain reads EAGVVQSPRYKIIEKKQPVAFWCNPISGHNTLYWYLQNLGQGPELLIRYENEEAVDDSQLPKDRFSAERLKGVDSTLKIQPAELGDSAVYLCASSYMTGGGYTFGSGTRLTVV.

A single count supports this clone. The chain joins TRBV5-1 to TRBJ2-1; 8 bases agree with TRBD2. J lost 0 bases, V lost 1 base, and 6 bases had no gene match. The CDR3 extends over 17 amino acids. Germline V gene sequence: CDR1 SGHRS, CDR2 YFSETQ. CDR3 DNA sequence: TGCGCCAGCAGCTTGTGGGGAGGGACTAGCTCCTACAATGAGCAGTTCTTC. Its protein is CASSLWGGTSSYNEQFF.

The chain uses TRBV19 and TRBJ2-3; possibly TRBD2 for D (5 bases). This CDR3 is built from 15 residues. V gave up 3 bases and J gave up 6 bases, with 16 bases separating them. Germline-derived CDR1 and CDR2 are LNHDA and SQIVND (reference sequence). The CDR3 region is CASSIVYGVGDTQYF. DNA of the CDR3: TGTGCCAGTAGTATTGTGTACGGGGTAGGCGATACGCAGTATTTT. The whole variable domain, filled in from reference TRBV19 and TRBJ2-3, reads DGGITQSPKYLFRKEGQNVTLSCEQNLNHDAMYWYRQDPGQGLRLIYYSQIVNDFQKGDIAEGYSVSREKKESFPLTVTSAQKNPTAFYLCASSIVYGVGDTQYFGPGTRLTVL.

The V gene is TRBV7-9, the J gene TRBJ2-4, with 7 bases lining up with TRBD2. The V segment lost 5 bases and the J segment 1 base; nucleotides outside the gene matches: 8. This CDR3 spans 16 amino acids. CDR1 and CDR2 from the germline V gene are SEHNR and FQNEAQ (reference sequence). The CDR3 region is CASSQPGGRAKNIQYF. The CDR3, as DNA: TGTGCCAGCAGCCAACCCGGGGGGAGGGCCAAAAACATTCAGTACTTC.